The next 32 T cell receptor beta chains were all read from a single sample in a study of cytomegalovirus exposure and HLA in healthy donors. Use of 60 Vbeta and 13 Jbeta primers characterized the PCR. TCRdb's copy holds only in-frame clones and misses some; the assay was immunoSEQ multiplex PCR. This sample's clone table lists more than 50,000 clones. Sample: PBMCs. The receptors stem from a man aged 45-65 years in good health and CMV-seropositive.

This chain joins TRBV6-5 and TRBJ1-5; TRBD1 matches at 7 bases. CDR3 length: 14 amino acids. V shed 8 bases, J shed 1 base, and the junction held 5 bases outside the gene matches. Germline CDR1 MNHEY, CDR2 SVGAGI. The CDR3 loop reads CASGPGGSNQPQHF. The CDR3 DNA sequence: TGTGCCAGCGGACCAGGGGGGAGCAATCAGCCCCAGCATTTT.

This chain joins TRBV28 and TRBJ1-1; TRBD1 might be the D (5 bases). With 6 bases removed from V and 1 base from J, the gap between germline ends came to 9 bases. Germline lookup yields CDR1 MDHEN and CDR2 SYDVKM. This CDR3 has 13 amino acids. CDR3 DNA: TGTGCCAGCAGCTTGACAGAGAACACTGAAGCTTTCTTT. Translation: CASSLTENTEAFF. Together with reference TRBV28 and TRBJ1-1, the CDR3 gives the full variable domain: DVKVTQSSRYLVKRTGEKVFLECVQDMDHENMFWYRQDPGLGLRLIYFSYDVKMKEKGDIPEGYSVSREKKERFSLILESASTNQTSMYLCASSLTENTEAFFGQGTRLTVV.

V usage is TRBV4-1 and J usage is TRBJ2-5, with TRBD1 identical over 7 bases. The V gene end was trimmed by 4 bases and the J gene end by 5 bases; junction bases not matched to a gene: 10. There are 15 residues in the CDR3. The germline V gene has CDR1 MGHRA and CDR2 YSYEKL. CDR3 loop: CASSPRQGVGETQYF. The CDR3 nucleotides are TGCGCCAGCAGCCCCAGACAGGGTGTGGGGGAGACCCAGTACTTC.

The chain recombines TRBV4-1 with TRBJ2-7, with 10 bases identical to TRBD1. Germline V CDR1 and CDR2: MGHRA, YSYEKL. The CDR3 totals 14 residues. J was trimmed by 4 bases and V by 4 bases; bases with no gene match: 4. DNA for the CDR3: TGCGCCAGCAGCCCCCGACAGGGGGCTTACGAGCAGTACTTC. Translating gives CASSPRQGAYEQYF.

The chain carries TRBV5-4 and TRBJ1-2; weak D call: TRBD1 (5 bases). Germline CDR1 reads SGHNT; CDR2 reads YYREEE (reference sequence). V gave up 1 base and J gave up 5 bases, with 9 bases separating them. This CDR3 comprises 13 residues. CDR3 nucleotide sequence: TGTGCCAGCAGCTTGCCAGGGCAGTATGGCTACACCTTC. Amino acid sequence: CASSLPGQYGYTF. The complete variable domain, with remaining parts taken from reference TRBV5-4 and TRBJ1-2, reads ETGVTQSPTHLIKTRGQQVTLRCSSQSGHNTVSWYQQALGQGPQFIFQYYREEENGRGNFPPRFSGLQFPNYSSELNVNALELDDSALYLCASSLPGQYGYTFGSGTRLTVV.

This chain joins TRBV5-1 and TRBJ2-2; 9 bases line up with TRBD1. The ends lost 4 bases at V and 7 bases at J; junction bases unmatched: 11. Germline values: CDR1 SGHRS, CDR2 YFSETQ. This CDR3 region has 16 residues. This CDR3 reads CASSETGGGSIGELFF. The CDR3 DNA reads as TGCGCCAGCAGCGAAACAGGGGGCGGAAGTATCGGGGAGCTGTTTTTT.

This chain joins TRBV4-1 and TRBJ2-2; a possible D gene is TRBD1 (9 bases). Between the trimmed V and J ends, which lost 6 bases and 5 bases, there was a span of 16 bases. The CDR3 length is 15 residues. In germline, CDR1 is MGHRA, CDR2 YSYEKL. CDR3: CASRTGGGRTGELFF. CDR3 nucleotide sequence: TGCGCCAGCAGAACAGGGGGCGGGAGGACCGGGGAGCTGTTTTTT.

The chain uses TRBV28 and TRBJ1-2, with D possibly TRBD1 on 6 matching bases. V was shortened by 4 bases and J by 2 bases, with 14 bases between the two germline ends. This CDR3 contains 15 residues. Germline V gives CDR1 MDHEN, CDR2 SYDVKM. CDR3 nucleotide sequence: TGTGCCAGCAGTTCGTCGGGCCAGGGGAACTATGGCTACACCTTC. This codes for CASSSSGQGNYGYTF.

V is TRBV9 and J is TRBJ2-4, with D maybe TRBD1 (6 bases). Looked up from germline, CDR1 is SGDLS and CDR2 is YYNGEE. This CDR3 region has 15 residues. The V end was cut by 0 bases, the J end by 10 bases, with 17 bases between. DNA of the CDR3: TGTGCCAGCAGCGTAGGGGACAAGCCGGGGAAAATTCAGTACTTC. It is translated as CASSVGDKPGKIQYF.

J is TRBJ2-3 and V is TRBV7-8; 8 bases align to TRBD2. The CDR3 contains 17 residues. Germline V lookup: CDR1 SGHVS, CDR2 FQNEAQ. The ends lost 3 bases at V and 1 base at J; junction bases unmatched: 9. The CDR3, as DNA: TGTGCCAGCAGCTTGAGGGCTGGAGCGGGAGGCACAGATACGCAGTATTTT. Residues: CASSLRAGAGGTDTQYF.

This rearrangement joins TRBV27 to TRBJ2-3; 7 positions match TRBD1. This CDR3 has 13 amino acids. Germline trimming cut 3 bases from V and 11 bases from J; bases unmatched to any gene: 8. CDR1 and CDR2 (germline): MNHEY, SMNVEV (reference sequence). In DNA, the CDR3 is TGTGCCAGCAGTTTTAACAGGGGCGCAAGGCAGTATTTT. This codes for CASSFNRGARQYF.

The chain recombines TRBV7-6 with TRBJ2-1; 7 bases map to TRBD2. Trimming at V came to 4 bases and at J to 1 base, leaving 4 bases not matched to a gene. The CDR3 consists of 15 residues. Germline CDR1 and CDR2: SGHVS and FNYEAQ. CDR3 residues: CASSSRESSYNEQFF. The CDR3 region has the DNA TGTGCCAGCAGCTCGCGGGAGTCGTCCTACAATGAGCAGTTCTTC.

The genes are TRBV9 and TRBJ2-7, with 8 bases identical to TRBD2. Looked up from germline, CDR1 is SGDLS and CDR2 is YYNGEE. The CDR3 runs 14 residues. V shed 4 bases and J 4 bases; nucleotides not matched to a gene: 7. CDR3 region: CASSSSGSGYEQYF. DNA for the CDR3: TGTGCCAGCAGCTCAAGCGGGAGCGGGTACGAGCAGTACTTC.

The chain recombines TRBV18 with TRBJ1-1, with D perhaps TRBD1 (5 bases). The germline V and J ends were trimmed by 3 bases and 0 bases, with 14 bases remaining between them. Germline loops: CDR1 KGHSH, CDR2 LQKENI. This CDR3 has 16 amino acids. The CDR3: CASSPGGWGMNTEAFF. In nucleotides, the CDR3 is TGTGCCAGCTCACCGGGAGGGTGGGGCATGAACACTGAAGCTTTCTTT.

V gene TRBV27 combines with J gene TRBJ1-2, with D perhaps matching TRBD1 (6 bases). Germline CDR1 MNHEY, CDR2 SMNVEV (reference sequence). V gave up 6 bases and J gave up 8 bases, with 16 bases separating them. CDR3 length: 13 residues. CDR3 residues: CASSETGYDGYTF. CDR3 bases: TGTGCCAGCAGCGAGACAGGTTACGACGGCTACACCTTC.

This CDR3 is CASSYWGSRSYEQYF. The CDR3 region has the DNA TGTGCCAGCAGTTACTGGGGCTCCCGCTCCTACGAGCAGTACTTC. The rearrangement uses TRBV6-5 and TRBJ2-7, with a weak D call TRBD1 (5 bases). CDR3 length: 15 amino acids. Trimming stripped 1 base from V and 0 bases from J, with 10 bases between. The germline V gene has CDR1 MNHEY and CDR2 SVGAGI.

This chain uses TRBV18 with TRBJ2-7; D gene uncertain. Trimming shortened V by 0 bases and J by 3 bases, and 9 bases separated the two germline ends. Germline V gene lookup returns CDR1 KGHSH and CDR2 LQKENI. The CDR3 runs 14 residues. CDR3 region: CASSPPKAGYEQYF. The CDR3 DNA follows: TGTGCCAGCTCACCACCGAAGGCAGGCTACGAGCAGTACTTC. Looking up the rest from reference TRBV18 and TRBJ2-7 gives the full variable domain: NAGVMQNPRHLVRRRGQEARLRCSPMKGHSHVYWYRQLPEEGLKFMVYLQKENIIDESGMPKERFSAEFPKEGPSILRIQQVVRGDSAAYFCASSPPKAGYEQYFGPGTRLTVT.

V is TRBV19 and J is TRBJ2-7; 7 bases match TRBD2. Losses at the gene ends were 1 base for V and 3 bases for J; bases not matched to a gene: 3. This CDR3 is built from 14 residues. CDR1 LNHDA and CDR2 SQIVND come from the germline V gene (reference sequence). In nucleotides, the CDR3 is TGTGCCAGTAGTATAGGGCTAGCGGACTACGAGCAGTACTTC. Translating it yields CASSIGLADYEQYF.

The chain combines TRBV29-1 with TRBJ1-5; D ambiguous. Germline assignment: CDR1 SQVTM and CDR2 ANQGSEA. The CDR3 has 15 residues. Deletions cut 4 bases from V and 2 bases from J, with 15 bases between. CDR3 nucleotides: TGCAGCGTTGCGGAGGGTTTTTTGGGCAATCAGCCCCAGCATTTT. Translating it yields CSVAEGFLGNQPQHF.

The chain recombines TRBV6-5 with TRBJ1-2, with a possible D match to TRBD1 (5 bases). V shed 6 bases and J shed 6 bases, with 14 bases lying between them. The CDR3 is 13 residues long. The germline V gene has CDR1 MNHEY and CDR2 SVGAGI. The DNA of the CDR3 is TGTGCCAGCAGATCAGGGCGATGGGATGGCTACACCTTC. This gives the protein CASRSGRWDGYTF.

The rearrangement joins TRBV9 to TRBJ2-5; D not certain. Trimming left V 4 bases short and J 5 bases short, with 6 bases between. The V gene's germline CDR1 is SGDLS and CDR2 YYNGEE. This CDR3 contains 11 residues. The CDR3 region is CASSSQETQYF. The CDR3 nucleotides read TGTGCCAGCAGCTCCCAGGAGACCCAGTACTTC.

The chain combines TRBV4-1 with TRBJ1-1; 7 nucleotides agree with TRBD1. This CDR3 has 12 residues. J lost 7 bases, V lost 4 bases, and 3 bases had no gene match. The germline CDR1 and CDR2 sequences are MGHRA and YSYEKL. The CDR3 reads CASSPGGLEAFF. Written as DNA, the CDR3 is TGCGCCAGCAGCCCAGGGGGGCTTGAAGCTTTCTTT.

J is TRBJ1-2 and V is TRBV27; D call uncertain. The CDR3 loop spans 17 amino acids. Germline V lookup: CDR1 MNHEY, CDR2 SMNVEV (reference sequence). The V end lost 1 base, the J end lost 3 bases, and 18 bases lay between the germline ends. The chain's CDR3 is CASSLLVRFRLHYGYTF. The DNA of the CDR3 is TGTGCCAGCAGTTTATTGGTCAGGTTTAGGCTCCACTATGGCTACACCTTC.

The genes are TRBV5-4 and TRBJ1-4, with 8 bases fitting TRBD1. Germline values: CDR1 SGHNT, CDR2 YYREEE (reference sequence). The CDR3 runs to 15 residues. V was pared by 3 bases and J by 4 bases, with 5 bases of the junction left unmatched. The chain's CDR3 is CASSSQGAVNEKLFF. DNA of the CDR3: TGTGCCAGCAGCTCTCAGGGGGCTGTTAATGAAAAACTGTTTTTT.

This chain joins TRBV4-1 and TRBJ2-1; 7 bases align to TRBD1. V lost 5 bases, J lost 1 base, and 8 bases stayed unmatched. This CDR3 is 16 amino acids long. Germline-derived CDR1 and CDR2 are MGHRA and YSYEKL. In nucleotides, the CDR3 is TGCGCCAGCAGCTTAACAGGGGAAGGGTCCTACAATGAGCAGTTCTTC. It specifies CASSLTGEGSYNEQFF.

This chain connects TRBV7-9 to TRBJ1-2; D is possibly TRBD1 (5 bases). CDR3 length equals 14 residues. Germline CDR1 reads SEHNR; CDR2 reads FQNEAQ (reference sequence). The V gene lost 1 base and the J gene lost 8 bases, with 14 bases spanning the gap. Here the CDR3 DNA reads TGTGCCAGCAGCTTAGGATGGGGGGATCTAGGCTACACCTTC. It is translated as CASSLGWGDLGYTF.

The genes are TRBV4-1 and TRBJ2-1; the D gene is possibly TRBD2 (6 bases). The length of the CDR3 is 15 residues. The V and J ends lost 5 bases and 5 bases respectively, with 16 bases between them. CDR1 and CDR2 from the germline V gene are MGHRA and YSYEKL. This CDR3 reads CASSSETRADNEQFF. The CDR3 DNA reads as TGCGCCAGCAGCTCAGAGACTAGAGCTGACAATGAGCAGTTCTTC.

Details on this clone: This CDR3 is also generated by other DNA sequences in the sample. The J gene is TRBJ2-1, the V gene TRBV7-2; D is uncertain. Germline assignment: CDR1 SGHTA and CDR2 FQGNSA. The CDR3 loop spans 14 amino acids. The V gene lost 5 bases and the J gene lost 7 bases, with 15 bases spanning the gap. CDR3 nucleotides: TGTGCCAGCAGCCTAGATAGACACAGAAATGAGCAGTTCTTC. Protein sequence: CASSLDRHRNEQFF.

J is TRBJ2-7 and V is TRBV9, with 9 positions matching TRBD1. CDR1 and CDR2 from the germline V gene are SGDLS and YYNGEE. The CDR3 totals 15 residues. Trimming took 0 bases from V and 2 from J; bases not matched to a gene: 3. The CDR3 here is CASSVGDRDAYEQYF. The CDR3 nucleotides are TGTGCCAGCAGCGTAGGGGACAGGGACGCCTACGAGCAGTACTTC.

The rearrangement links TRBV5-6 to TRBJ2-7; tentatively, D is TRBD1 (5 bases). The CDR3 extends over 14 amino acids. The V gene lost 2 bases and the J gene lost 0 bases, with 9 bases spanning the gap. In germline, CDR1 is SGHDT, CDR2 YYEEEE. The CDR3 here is CASSFRQTSYEQYF. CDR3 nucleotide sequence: TGTGCCAGCAGCTTTCGACAGACCTCCTACGAGCAGTACTTC.

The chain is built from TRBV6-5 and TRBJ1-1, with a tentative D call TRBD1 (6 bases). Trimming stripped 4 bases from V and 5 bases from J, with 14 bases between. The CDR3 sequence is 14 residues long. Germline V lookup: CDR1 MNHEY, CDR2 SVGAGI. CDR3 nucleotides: TGTGCCAGCAGTTCTACAGGGTTCCCGACTGAAGCTTTCTTT. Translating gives CASSSTGFPTEAFF.

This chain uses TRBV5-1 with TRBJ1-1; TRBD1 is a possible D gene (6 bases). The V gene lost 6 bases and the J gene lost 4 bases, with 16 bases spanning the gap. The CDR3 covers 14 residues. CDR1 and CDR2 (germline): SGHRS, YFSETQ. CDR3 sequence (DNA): TGCGCCAGCACCGAGACGCAGGGGCCCACTGAAGCTTTCTTT. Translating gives CASTETQGPTEAFF.